A single sample gave rise to the 25 T cell receptor beta chains below, sequenced in a study of T-cell reconstitution after alpha-beta-depleted transplantation in children. The library targeted TCRbeta and was prepared with unique molecular identifiers. Using its own MiXCR run on the PCR reads, TCRdb lists one record per CDR3 protein. In the table there are 580,000 or so distinct CDR3 sequences, 23% of which are singletons. The sample was PBMCs, mostly from graft donor cells, taken 360 days after TCRalphabeta/CD19-depleted stem cell transplant. These TCRs come from a boy under two years old who had a stem cell transplant for acute myeloid leukemia, so the T cells may come from the graft donor.

This rearrangement joins TRBV5-1 to TRBJ1-3; TRBD1 matches 7 bases. The CDR3 is 15 amino acids. Losses at the gene ends were 5 bases for V and 4 bases for J; bases not matched to a gene: 9. CDR1 SGHRS and CDR2 YFSETQ come from the germline V gene. For the CDR3, the DNA is TGCGCCAGCAGATCTCCGGGACAGCGAGGAAACACCATATATTTT. As protein: CASRSPGQRGNTIYF.

This clonotype was counted between two and nine times. The chain combines TRBV6-4 with TRBJ2-1; 9 bases agree with TRBD1. Germline V gives CDR1 MRHNA, CDR2 SNTAGT. The length of the CDR3 is 14 residues. V shed 5 bases and J 12 bases; nucleotides not matched to a gene: 11. CDR3: CASSYAGTGKGQFF. The CDR3 DNA reads as TGTGCCAGCAGTTACGCCGGGACAGGGAAAGGGCAGTTCTTC.

The rearrangement links TRBV29-1 to TRBJ1-1; no firm D call. Germline V gives CDR1 SQVTM, CDR2 ANQGSEA. The CDR3 is 12 residues long. V was trimmed by 0 bases and J by 6 bases, leaving 8 bases between them. The CDR3 spells CSVEDEGPEAFF. The CDR3 bases are TGCAGCGTTGAAGATGAGGGCCCTGAAGCTTTCTTT.

The chain joins TRBV20-1 to TRBJ1-1, with TRBD1 as a possible D gene (6 bases). With 4 bases removed from V and 0 bases from J, the gap between germline ends came to 9 bases. Germline loops: CDR1 DFQATT, CDR2 SNEGSKA (reference sequence). This CDR3 is 13 amino acids long. The CDR3 spells CSATTGLNTEAFF. The DNA of the CDR3 is TGCAGTGCTACTACAGGGTTGAACACTGAAGCTTTCTTT.

This clonotype was recorded at least ten times. The chain has TRBV6-1 and TRBJ2-5; TRBD1 is a possible D gene (6 bases). The V and J ends lost 6 bases and 2 bases respectively, with 25 bases between them. This CDR3 has 18 amino acids. Germline values: CDR1 MNHNS, CDR2 SASEGT. The CDR3 loop reads CASSHRDTPPPLQETQYF. In DNA form, the CDR3 reads TGTGCCAGCAGCCACCGGGACACTCCACCCCCTTTACAAGAGACCCAGTACTTC.

This clonotype was seen a few times. J is TRBJ2-2 and V is TRBV9; the match to TRBD2 covers 8 bases. The junction had 11 bases not matched to a gene; V was cut back by 0 bases and J by 1 base. CDR3 length: 19 amino acids. Germline V gene data show CDR1 as SGDLS and CDR2 as YYNGEE. DNA of the CDR3: TGTGCCAGCAGCGTAGCGGGGGGGTGGAAGGCAGTGAACACCGGGGAGCTGTTTTTT. It is translated as CASSVAGGWKAVNTGELFF.

This clonotype occurred many times. The chain couples TRBV20-1 to TRBJ2-1; D is possibly TRBD2 (7 bases). The V gene lost 1 base and the J gene lost 6 bases, with 13 bases spanning the gap. CDR1 DFQATT and CDR2 SNEGSKA come from the germline V gene (reference sequence). The CDR3 sequence is 14 residues long. The CDR3 loop is CSARAGGPANEQFF. CDR3 DNA sequence: TGCAGTGCTAGAGCGGGGGGCCCGGCCAATGAGCAGTTCTTC.

The J gene is TRBJ2-2, the V gene TRBV20-1; 9 nucleotides agree with TRBD2. CDR1 and CDR2 (germline): DFQATT, SNEGSKA (reference sequence). The length of the CDR3 is 17 residues. The CDR3 DNA is TGCAGCGCTCCCCGGGAGCTAGCGGGGACGAACACCGGGGAGCTGTTTTTT. It translates to CSAPRELAGTNTGELFF.

The V and J genes are TRBV29-1 and TRBJ2-1; 9 nucleotides line up with TRBD2. Germline V gene sequence: CDR1 SQVTM, CDR2 ANQGSEA. This CDR3 is 16 amino acids long. The V segment lost 3 bases and the J segment 6 bases; nucleotides outside the gene matches: 12. In DNA form, the CDR3 reads TGCAGCGTTGACAACCCGACTAGCGGAGCGATCAATGAGCAGTTCTTC. Translated: CSVDNPTSGAINEQFF.

The chain links TRBV9 to TRBJ2-3, with D perhaps being TRBD1 or TRBD2 (5 bases each). The CDR3 contains 15 residues. With 4 bases removed from V and 0 bases from J, the gap between germline ends came to 12 bases. Germline-derived CDR1 and CDR2 are SGDLS and YYNGEE. CDR3 sequence: CASSRRDQSTDTQYF. The CDR3 DNA sequence: TGTGCCAGCAGCAGAAGGGACCAAAGCACAGATACGCAGTATTTT.

This clonotype was observed a handful of times. The CDR3 reads CASSPGSSHEQYF. Written as DNA, the CDR3 is TGTGCCAGCAGCCCGGGCTCTAGCCACGAGCAGTACTTC. V is TRBV27 and J is TRBJ2-7; D might be TRBD2 (5 bases). This CDR3 is built from 13 residues. Trimming removed 6 bases from V and 5 bases from J, with 14 bases in between. Germline V gene sequence: CDR1 MNHEY, CDR2 SMNVEV (reference sequence).

The chain has TRBV29-1 and TRBJ2-7; D could derive from TRBD1 or TRBD2 (5 bases each). The CDR3 has 13 residues. Trimming stripped 4 bases from V and 2 bases from J, with 12 bases between. Germline V gives CDR1 SQVTM, CDR2 ANQGSEA. As DNA, the CDR3 is TGCAGCGTTGTGGGGGATAAACCCTACGAGCAGTACTTC. This encodes CSVVGDKPYEQYF.

The chain links TRBV6-1 to TRBJ2-2; 9 bases agree with TRBD2. The germline CDR1 and CDR2 sequences are MNHNS and SASEGT. This CDR3 has 14 residues. With 7 bases clipped from V and 7 bases from J, the junction kept 7 bases outside the gene matches. CDR3 loop: CASKTSGGNGELFF. The CDR3 region has the DNA TGTGCCAGCAAAACAAGCGGGGGGAACGGGGAGCTGTTTTTT.

The chain recombines TRBV10-3 with TRBJ2-5; perhaps D is TRBD1 or TRBD2 (6 bases each). The germline V and J ends were trimmed by 4 bases and 5 bases, with 17 bases remaining between them. CDR3 length: 15 amino acids. Germline loops: CDR1 ENHRY, CDR2 SYGVKD. CDR3: CAISGRDTASETQYF. The CDR3 DNA reads TGTGCCATCAGTGGGAGGGACACGGCCTCGGAGACCCAGTACTTC.

This chain joins TRBV28 and TRBJ2-1; 8 positions agree with TRBD2. The V segment lost 7 bases and the J segment 4 bases; nucleotides outside the gene matches: 9. The CDR3 has 15 residues. The germline gives CDR1 MDHEN, CDR2 SYDVKM. The CDR3 protein is CASTPGTRGYNEQFF. The CDR3 DNA reads as TGTGCCAGCACTCCCGGGACTAGGGGATACAATGAGCAGTTCTTC.

V and J are TRBV4-3 and TRBJ2-1; D may be TRBD1 (6 bases). The germline CDR1 and CDR2 sequences are LGHNA and YSLEER. CDR3 length: 16 amino acids. V gave up 1 base and J gave up 0 bases, with 10 bases separating them. CDR3 nucleotide sequence: TGCGCCAGCAGCCAAGGGGGGCTTAGCTCCTACAATGAGCAGTTCTTC. It yields the protein CASSQGGLSSYNEQFF.

A few counts support this clonotype. The chain employs TRBV12-3 or TRBV12-4 and TRBJ1-3, with D possibly TRBD1 on 6 matching bases. V was clipped by 0 bases and J by 4 bases, with 16 bases between them. There are 17 residues in the CDR3. DNA for the CDR3: TGTGCCAGCAGTTTAGCCCCCGGACAGCCCCACGGAAACACCATATATTTT. Translated, it gives CASSLAPGQPHGNTIYF.

This chain connects TRBV21-1 to TRBJ1-2. TRBV21-1 is a known pseudogene. The CDR3 is 14 residues long. In nucleotides, the CDR3 is TGTGCCAGCAGCGGGACTAAGAACGTCTATGGCTACACCTTC. This gives the protein CASSGTKNVYGYTF.

This chain joins TRBV6-5 and TRBJ1-6, with D possibly TRBD1 on 5 matching bases. Per the germline V gene, CDR1 is MNHEY and CDR2 is SVGAGI. Trimming stripped 0 bases from V and 12 bases from J, with 9 bases between. This CDR3 comprises 13 residues. As DNA, the CDR3 is TGTGCCAGCAGTTACTCCCAGGGAATACCCCTCCACTTT. Translating it yields CASSYSQGIPLHF.

This clonotype was seen a few times. The rearrangement joins TRBV20-1 to TRBJ1-3; D uncertain. Germline values: CDR1 DFQATT, CDR2 SNEGSKA (reference sequence). This CDR3 has 12 residues. Trimming took off 0 bases at V and 3 bases at J, with 3 bases between the two ends. The CDR3 region has the DNA TGCAGTGCTAGAGATCTTGGAAACACCATATATTTT. Translation gives CSARDLGNTIYF.

This clonotype has ten or more counts. The gene calls are TRBV20-1 and TRBJ2-1, with 7 bases matching TRBD2. Germline assignment: CDR1 DFQATT and CDR2 SNEGSKA (reference sequence). Trimming cost V 6 bases and J 9 bases; bases outside gene matches: 14. CDR3 length: 14 residues. Here the CDR3 reads CSAPGRGLRGEQFF. CDR3 nucleotides: TGCAGTGCCCCGGGGCGGGGGTTACGGGGTGAGCAGTTCTTC.

The rearrangement joins TRBV7-9 to TRBJ1-1, with 7 bases identical to TRBD1. V dropped 6 bases and J dropped 2; count of bases not matched to a gene: 9. The CDR3 sequence is 15 residues long. CDR1 and CDR2 from the germline V gene are SEHNR and FQNEAQ (reference sequence). The CDR3, as DNA: TGTGCCAGCAGGGGGGGACAGACATTAAACACTGAAGCTTTCTTT. Translating gives CASRGGQTLNTEAFF. The complete variable domain, with remaining parts taken from reference TRBV7-9 and TRBJ1-1, reads DTGVSQNPRHKITKRGQNVTFRCDPISEHNRLYWYRQTLGQGPEFLTYFQNEAQLEKSRLLSDRFSAERPKGSFSTLEIQRTEQGDSAMYLCASRGGQTLNTEAFFGQGTRLTVV.

This clonotype showed up just a few times. V gene TRBV6-1 combines with J gene TRBJ2-7, with no clear D. The germline V gene encodes CDR1 MNHNS and CDR2 SASEGT. V lost 3 bases, J lost 3 bases, and 9 bases lay in between. The CDR3 runs 13 residues. In DNA form, the CDR3 reads TGTGCCAGCAGTGACGGAGCTTACTACGAGCAGTACTTC. It specifies CASSDGAYYEQYF.

This clonotype was recorded many times. This chain uses TRBV5-1 with TRBJ2-7, with TRBD1 as a possible D gene (6 bases). Germline V gene data show CDR1 as SGHRS and CDR2 as YFSETQ. The CDR3 is 14 residues long. Trimming stripped 2 bases from V and 1 base from J, with 10 bases between. CDR3: CASSFQGQSYEQYF. CDR3 bases: TGCGCCAGCAGCTTCCAAGGACAGTCCTACGAGCAGTACTTC. The whole variable domain, filled in from reference TRBV5-1 and TRBJ2-7, reads KAGVTQTPRYLIKTRGQQVTLSCSPISGHRSVSWYQQTPGQGLQFLFEYFSETQRNKGNFPGRFSGRQFSNSRSEMNVSTLELGDSALYLCASSFQGQSYEQYFGPGTRLTVT.

This clonotype occurred many times. The V call is TRBV6-5, the J call TRBJ2-3; TRBD2 aligns across 16 bases. Germline CDR1 MNHEY, CDR2 SVGAGI. CDR3 size: 17 residues. V shed 2 bases and J 6 bases; nucleotides not matched to a gene: 5. This CDR3 reads CASSYGTSGGAGDTQYF. The CDR3 bases are TGTGCCAGCAGTTACGGGACTAGCGGGGGGGCCGGGGATACGCAGTATTTT.